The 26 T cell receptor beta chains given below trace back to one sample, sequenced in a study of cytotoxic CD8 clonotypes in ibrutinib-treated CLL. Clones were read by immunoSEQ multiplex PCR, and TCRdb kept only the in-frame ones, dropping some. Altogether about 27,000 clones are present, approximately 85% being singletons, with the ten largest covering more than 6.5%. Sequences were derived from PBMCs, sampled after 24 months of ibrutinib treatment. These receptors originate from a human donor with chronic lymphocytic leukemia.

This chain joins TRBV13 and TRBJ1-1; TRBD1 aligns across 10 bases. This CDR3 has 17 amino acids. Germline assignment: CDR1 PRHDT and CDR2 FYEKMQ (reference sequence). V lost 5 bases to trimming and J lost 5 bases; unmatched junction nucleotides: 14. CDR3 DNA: TGTGCCAGCAGCACCCCGGGACAGGGGATGTTTGGGACTGAAGCTTTCTTT. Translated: CASSTPGQGMFGTEAFF.

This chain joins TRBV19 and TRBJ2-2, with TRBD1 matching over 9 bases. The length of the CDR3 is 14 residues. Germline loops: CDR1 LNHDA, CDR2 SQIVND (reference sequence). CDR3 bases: TGTGCGACCCGGGACAGGGCGGGGACCGGGGAGCTGTTTTTT. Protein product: CATRDRAGTGELFF.

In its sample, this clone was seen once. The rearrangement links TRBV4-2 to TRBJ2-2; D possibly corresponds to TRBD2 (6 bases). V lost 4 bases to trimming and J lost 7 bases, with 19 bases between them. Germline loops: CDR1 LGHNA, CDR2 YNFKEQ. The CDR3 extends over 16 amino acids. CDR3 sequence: CASSLYFGGRGGELFF. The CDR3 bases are TGTGCCAGCAGCCTCTACTTCGGGGGACGGGGCGGGGAGCTGTTTTTT.

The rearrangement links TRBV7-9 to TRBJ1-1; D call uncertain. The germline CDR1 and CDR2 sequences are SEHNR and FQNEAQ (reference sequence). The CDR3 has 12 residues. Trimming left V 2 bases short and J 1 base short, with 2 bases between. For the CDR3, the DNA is TGTGCCAGCAGCTTATGGAACACTGAAGCTTTCTTT. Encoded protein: CASSLWNTEAFF.

The CDR3 sequence: CASVFGVAGVEKLFF. The CDR3 bases are TGTGCCAGCGTTTTTGGGGTTGCGGGGGTTGAAAAACTGTTTTTT. The V gene is TRBV6-1, the J gene TRBJ1-4, with a possible D match to TRBD1 (5 bases). Germline-derived CDR1 and CDR2 are MNHNS and SASEGT. V was shortened by 8 bases and J by 7 bases, with 20 bases between the two germline ends. The CDR3 extends over 15 amino acids.

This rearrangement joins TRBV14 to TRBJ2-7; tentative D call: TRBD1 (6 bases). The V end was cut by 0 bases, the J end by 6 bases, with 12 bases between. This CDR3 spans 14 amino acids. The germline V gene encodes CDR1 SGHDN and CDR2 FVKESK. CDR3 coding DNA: TGTGCCAGCAGCCAAGATACGGCAGGGGCCGAGCAGTACTTC. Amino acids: CASSQDTAGAEQYF.

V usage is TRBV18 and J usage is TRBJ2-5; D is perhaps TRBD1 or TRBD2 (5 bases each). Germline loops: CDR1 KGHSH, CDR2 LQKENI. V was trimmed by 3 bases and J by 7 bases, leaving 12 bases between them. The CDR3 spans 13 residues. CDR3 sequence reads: CASSPLGETTQYF. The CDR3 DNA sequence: TGTGCCAGCTCACCTCTGGGGGAAACGACCCAGTACTTC.

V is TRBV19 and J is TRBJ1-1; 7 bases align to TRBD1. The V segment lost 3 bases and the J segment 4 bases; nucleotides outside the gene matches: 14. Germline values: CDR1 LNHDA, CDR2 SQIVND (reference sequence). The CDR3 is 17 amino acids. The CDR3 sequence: CASSIARRGLRGTEAFF. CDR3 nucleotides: TGTGCCAGTAGTATTGCCCGGAGGGGGCTCCGGGGCACTGAAGCTTTCTTT.

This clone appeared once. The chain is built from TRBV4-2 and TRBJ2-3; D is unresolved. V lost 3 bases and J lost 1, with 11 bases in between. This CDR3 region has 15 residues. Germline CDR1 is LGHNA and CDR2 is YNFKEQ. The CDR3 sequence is CASSHLEVGTDTQYF. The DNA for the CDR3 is TGTGCCAGCAGCCACCTAGAAGTGGGCACAGATACGCAGTATTTT.

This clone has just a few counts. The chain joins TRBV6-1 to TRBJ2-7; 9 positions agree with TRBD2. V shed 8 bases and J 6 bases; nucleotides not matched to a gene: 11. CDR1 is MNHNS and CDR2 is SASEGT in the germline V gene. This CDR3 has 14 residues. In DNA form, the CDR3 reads TGTGCCAGCTTGGTTGCGACTAGCGGTGGCGAGCAGTACTTC. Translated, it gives CASLVATSGGEQYF.

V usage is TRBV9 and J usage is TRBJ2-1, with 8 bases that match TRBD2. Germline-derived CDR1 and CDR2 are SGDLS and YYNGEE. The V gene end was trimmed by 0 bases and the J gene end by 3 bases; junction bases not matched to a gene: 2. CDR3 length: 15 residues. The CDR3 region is CASSVEGLGYNEQFF. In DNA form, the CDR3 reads TGTGCCAGCAGCGTAGAGGGACTAGGCTACAATGAGCAGTTCTTC.

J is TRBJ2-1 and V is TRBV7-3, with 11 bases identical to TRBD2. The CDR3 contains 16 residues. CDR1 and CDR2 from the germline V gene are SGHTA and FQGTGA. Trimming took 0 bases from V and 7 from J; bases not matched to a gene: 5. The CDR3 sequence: CASSLTASGGLNEQFF. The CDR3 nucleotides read TGTGCCAGCAGCTTAACCGCTAGCGGGGGGCTTAATGAGCAGTTCTTC.

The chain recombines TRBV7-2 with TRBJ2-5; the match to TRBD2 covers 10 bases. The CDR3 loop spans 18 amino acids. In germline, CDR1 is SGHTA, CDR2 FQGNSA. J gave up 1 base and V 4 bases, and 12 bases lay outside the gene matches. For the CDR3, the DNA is TGTGCCAGCAGCTCCCTCCCCTTACTAGCGGGGCTCCAAGAGACCCAGTACTTC. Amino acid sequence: CASSSLPLLAGLQETQYF.

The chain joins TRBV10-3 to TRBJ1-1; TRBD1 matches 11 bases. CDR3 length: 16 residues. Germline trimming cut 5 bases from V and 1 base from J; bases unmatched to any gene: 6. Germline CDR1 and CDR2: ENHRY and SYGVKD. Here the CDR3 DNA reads TGTGCCATCAGTTCAGGGACAGGGGGATCGAACACTGAAGCTTTCTTT. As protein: CAISSGTGGSNTEAFF.

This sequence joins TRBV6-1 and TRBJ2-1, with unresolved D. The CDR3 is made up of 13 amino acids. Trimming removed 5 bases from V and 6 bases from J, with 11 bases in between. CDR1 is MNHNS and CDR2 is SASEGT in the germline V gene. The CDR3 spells CASSRSTINEQFF. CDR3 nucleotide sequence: TGTGCCAGCAGTCGGTCGACGATCAATGAGCAGTTCTTC.

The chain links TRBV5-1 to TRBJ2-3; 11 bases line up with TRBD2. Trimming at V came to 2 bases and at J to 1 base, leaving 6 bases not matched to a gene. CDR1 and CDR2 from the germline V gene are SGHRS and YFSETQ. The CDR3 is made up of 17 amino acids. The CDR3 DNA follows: TGCGCCAGCAGCTTTTTCCCGACTAGCGGGGGCACAGATACGCAGTATTTT. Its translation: CASSFFPTSGGTDTQYF.

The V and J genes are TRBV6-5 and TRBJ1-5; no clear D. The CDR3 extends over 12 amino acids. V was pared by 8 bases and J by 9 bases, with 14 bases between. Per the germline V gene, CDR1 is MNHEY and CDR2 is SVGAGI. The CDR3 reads CASRATGGPQHF. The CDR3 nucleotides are TGTGCCAGCCGTGCAACGGGTGGGCCCCAGCATTTT.

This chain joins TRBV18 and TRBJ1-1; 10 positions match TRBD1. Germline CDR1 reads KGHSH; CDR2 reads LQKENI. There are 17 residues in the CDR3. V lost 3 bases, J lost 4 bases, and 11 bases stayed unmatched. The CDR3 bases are TGTGCCAGCTCACCTCCGGGACAGGGGAGAGGTGTCACTGAAGCTTTCTTT. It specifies CASSPPGQGRGVTEAFF. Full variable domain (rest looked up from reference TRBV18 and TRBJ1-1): NAGVMQNPRHLVRRRGQEARLRCSPMKGHSHVYWYRQLPEEGLKFMVYLQKENIIDESGMPKERFSAEFPKEGPSILRIQQVVRGDSAAYFCASSPPGQGRGVTEAFFGQGTRLTVV.

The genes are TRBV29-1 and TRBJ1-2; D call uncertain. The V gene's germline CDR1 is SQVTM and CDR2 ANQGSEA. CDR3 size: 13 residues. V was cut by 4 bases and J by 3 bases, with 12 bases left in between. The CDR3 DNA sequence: TGCAGCGTTGTTCGGGTTGGGGACTATGGCTACACCTTC. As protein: CSVVRVGDYGYTF.

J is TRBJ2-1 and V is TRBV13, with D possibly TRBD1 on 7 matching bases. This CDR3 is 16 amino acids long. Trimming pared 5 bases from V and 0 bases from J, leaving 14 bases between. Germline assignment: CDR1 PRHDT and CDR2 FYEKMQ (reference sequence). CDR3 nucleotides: TGTGCCAGCAGCACCCCGGGGGACAGCTCCTACAATGAGCAGTTCTTC. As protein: CASSTPGDSSYNEQFF.

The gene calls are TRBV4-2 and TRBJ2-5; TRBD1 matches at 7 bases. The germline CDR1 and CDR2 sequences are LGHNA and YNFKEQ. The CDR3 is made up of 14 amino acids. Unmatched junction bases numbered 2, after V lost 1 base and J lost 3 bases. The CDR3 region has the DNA TGTGCCAGCAGCCAAGGTCAGGGGGAAGAGACCCAGTACTTC. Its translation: CASSQGQGEETQYF.

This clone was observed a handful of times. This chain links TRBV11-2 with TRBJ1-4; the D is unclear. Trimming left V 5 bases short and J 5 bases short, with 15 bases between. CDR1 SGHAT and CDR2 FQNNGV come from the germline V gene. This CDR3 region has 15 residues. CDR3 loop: CASSPGPATNEKLFF. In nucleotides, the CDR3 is TGTGCCAGCAGCCCCGGACCTGCTACGAATGAAAAACTGTTTTTT.

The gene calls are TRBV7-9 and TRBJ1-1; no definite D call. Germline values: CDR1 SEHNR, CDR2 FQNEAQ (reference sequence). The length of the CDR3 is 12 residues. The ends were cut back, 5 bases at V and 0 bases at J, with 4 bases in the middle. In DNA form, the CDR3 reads TGTGCCAGCAGCACCGTGAACACTGAAGCTTTCTTT. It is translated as CASSTVNTEAFF.

The CDR3 loop reads CAISEDQADYGYTF. Written as DNA, the CDR3 is TGTGCCATCAGTGAGGACCAAGCCGACTATGGCTACACCTTC. The chain employs TRBV10-3 and TRBJ1-2; D gene unclear. The CDR3 totals 14 residues. V was cut by 2 bases and J by 3 bases, with 10 bases left in between. Germline CDR1 reads ENHRY; CDR2 reads SYGVKD.

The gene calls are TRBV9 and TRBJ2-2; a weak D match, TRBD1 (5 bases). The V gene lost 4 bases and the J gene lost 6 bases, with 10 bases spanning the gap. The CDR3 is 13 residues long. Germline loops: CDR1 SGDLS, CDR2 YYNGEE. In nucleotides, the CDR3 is TGTGCCAGCAGCCGACAGTTCTCCGGGGAGCTGTTTTTT. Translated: CASSRQFSGELFF.

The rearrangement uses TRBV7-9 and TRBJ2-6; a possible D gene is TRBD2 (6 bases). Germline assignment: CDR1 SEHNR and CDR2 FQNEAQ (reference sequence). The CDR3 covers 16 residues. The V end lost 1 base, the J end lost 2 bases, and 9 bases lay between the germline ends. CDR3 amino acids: CASSLVGGAGANVLTF. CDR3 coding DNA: TGTGCCAGCAGCTTAGTAGGAGGGGCTGGGGCCAACGTCCTGACTTTC. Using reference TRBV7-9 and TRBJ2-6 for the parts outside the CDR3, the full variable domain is DTGVSQNPRHKITKRGQNVTFRCDPISEHNRLYWYRQTLGQGPEFLTYFQNEAQLEKSRLLSDRFSAERPKGSFSTLEIQRTEQGDSAMYLCASSLVGGAGANVLTFGAGSRLTVL.